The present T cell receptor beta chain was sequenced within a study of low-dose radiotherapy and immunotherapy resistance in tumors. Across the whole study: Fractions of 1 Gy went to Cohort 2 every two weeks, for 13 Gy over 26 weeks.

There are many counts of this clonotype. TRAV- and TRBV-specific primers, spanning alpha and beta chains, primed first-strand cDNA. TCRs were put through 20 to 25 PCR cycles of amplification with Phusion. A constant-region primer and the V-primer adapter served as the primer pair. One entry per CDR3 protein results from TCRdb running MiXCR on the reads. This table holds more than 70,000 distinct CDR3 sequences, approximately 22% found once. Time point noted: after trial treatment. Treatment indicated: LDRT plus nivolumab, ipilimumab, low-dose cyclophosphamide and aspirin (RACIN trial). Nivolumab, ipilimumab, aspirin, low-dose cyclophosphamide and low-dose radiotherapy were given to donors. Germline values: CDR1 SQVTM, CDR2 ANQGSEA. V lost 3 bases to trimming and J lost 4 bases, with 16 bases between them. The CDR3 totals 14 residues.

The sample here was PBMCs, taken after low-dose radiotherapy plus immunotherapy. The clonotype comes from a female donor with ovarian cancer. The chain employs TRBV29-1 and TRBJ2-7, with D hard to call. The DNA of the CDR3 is TGCAGCGTTGAGAGGCACTCGGATACTTACGAGCAGTACTTC. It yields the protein CSVERHSDTYEQYF.